This TCR beta chain was documented in a study of shared clonotypes between healthy human individuals. Broader study findings: Roughly 5% of naive CD4 clonotypes were shared across a few donors.

As to this clone: Its antigen is undetermined.

Germline-derived CDR1 and CDR2 are SGHNT and YENEEA. The CDR3 totals 18 residues. V lost 7 bases, J lost 0 bases, and 23 bases lay in between. The assay was immunoSEQ multiplex PCR, and TCRdb's table has in-frame clones only and misses some. The sample lists 950,000 to 1,100,000 clones; under 80% were seen once. The chain employs TRBV11-3 and TRBJ2-3; D could derive from TRBD1 or TRBD2 (7 bases each). Input material: memory CD4+ T cells sorted from blood. Subset meaning: CD45RA-negative fraction. The receptor's source is a young man in good health. The DNA for the CDR3 is TGTGCCAGCACTAGGGGGCTAGCGGAAACCTTCAGCACAGATACGCAGTATTTT. Translating it yields CASTRGLAETFSTDTQYF. Drawing the rest from reference TRBV11-3 and TRBJ2-3, the complete variable domain is EAGVVQSPRYKIIEKKQPVAFWCNPISGHNTLYWYLQNLGQGPELLIRYENEEAVDDSQLPKDRFSAERLKGVDSTLKIQPAELGDSAVYLCASTRGLAETFSTDTQYFGPGTRLTVL.